A single sample is the source of the 8 T cell receptor beta chains below, sequenced in a study of blood T cell repertoires in COVID-19 (dated by TCRdb to the early 2020s). The library was prepared using the immunoSEQ multiplex PCR assay. TCRdb retrieved this table from immuneACCESS and kept in-frame rearrangements only. Not all clones are present; in checked studies, unresolved V genes account for under half, and no reason is known for the remainder. The sample table shows more than 20,000 clones, and approximately 90% are seen once. About a quarter of the sample belongs to the ten largest clones. Material: peripheral blood. These receptors were taken from a human donor with active COVID-19. The donor label of this sample is uncertain.

V gene TRBV7-3 combines with J gene TRBJ2-7; 8 bases map to TRBD1. The CDR3 contains 16 residues. CDR1 SGHTA and CDR2 FQGTGA come from the germline V gene. The V gene end was trimmed by 5 bases and the J gene end by 2 bases; junction bases not matched to a gene: 11. CDR3 protein: CASSPASWDRTYEQYF. The CDR3 nucleotides read TGTGCCAGCAGCCCGGCCAGCTGGGACAGGACCTACGAGCAGTACTTC.

The V gene is TRBV7-9, the J gene TRBJ1-1; TRBD1 might be the D (5 bases). V lost 1 base to trimming and J lost 4 bases, with 13 bases between them. The CDR3 sequence is 15 residues long. Germline CDR1 and CDR2: SEHNR and FQNEAQ (reference sequence). CDR3 sequence reads: CASSLGGVSGTEAFF. The CDR3 DNA reads as TGTGCCAGCAGCTTAGGGGGGGTCTCAGGCACTGAAGCTTTCTTT. The full variable domain, with the rest looked up from reference TRBV7-9 and TRBJ1-1, is DTGVSQNPRHKITKRGQNVTFRCDPISEHNRLYWYRQTLGQGPEFLTYFQNEAQLEKSRLLSDRFSAERPKGSFSTLEIQRTEQGDSAMYLCASSLGGVSGTEAFFGQGTRLTVV.

This clone turned up a few times. V gene TRBV29-1 combines with J gene TRBJ2-5; no definite D call. V dropped 0 bases and J dropped 13 bases, with 12 bases sitting between them. The length of the CDR3 is 11 residues. Germline lookup yields CDR1 SQVTM and CDR2 ANQGSEA. CDR3 sequence (DNA): TGCAGCGTTGAAGATCTTGTGGGCGCGTACTTC. Protein product: CSVEDLVGAYF.

This chain uses TRBV15 with TRBJ1-6; unclear D gene. The CDR3 loop spans 19 amino acids. Germline CDR1 is LNHNV and CDR2 is YYDKDF (reference sequence). Trimming removed 0 bases at V and 0 bases at J, with 15 bases between. The CDR3 loop reads CATSRDYPFLYSYNSPLHF. CDR3 DNA sequence: TGTGCCACCAGCAGAGATTACCCCTTTCTCTACTCCTATAATTCACCCCTCCACTTT.

V usage is TRBV7-2 and J usage is TRBJ2-5; D is perhaps TRBD1 (6 bases). V lost 3 bases to trimming and J lost 2 bases, with 10 bases between them. The CDR3 covers 14 residues. Germline-derived CDR1 and CDR2 are SGHTA and FQGNSA. The CDR3 spells CASSLDSWQETQYF. CDR3 nucleotide sequence: TGTGCCAGCAGCTTGGACAGCTGGCAAGAGACCCAGTACTTC.

The chain carries TRBV4-1 and TRBJ1-2; 10 bases agree with TRBD1. Trimming removed 2 bases from V and 6 bases from J; junction bases left unmatched: 9. Per the germline V gene, CDR1 is MGHRA and CDR2 is YSYEKL. This CDR3 contains 16 residues. Here the CDR3 reads CASSQPQGGTGDGYTF. The CDR3 region has the DNA TGCGCCAGCAGCCAACCCCAAGGGGGGACAGGGGATGGCTACACCTTC.

The chain uses TRBV20-1 and TRBJ1-4; 7 bases match TRBD1. The ends lost 3 bases at V and 10 bases at J; junction bases unmatched: 8. This CDR3 has 13 amino acids. CDR1 and CDR2 (germline): DFQATT, SNEGSKA (reference sequence). The CDR3 DNA reads TGCAGTGCTAGTAGCGACAGGGTGGGAAAACTGTTTTTT. This codes for CSASSDRVGKLFF.

CDR3 sequence reads: CASSTRTQGDEQFF. The CDR3 bases are TGTGCCAGTTCCACACGCACCCAGGGGGATGAGCAGTTCTTC. The rearrangement links TRBV19 to TRBJ2-1, with TRBD1 identical over 7 bases. Germline trimming cut 8 bases from V and 8 bases from J; bases unmatched to any gene: 12. Per germline, CDR1 LNHDA and CDR2 SQIVND (reference sequence). The CDR3 is made up of 14 amino acids.